The rows below give T cell receptor beta chains drawn from one sample of a study of regulatory T cells in long-lasting Graves disease. A single record per CDR3 protein comes from TCRdb applying MiXCR to the multiplex PCR reads. The table has approximately 400,000 distinct CDR3 sequences, about 14% seen once. Sequencing used peripheral blood mononuclear cells (PBMCs), obtained at new diagnosis, from a patient treated with antithyroid drugs. Receptors originate from a female donor with Graves disease. The CDR3 runs from the conserved cysteine through the conserved F or W. Fields, in order: V gene, clone size, J gene, D gene, CDR3 DNA, CDR3 protein. D genes are given only for firm matches. Clone size, where shown, is once, few, many, or a class for clones that have expanded.

TRBV12-3/TRBV12-4	few	TRBJ1-3	.	TGTGCCAGCAGTATACAGGGTTTTGGAAACACCATATATTTT	CASSIQGFGNTIYF
TRBV7-6	many	TRBJ2-5	.	TGTGCCAGCAGCGATAGAAGAAGAGAAGAGACCCAGTACTTC	CASSDRRREETQYF
TRBV27	few	TRBJ1-1	.	TGTGCCAGCAGTTTACTCAATCCCCGAACTGAAGCTTTCTTT	CASSLLNPRTEAFF
TRBV7-9	many	TRBJ1-2	.	TGTGCCAGCAGTCTGTCTCCGTCCAACTATGGCTACACCTTC	CASSLSPSNYGYTF
TRBV15	many	TRBJ1-3	.	TGTGCCACCAGCAGAGACCCCAGGGACGGAAACACCATATATTTT	CATSRDPRDGNTIYF
TRBV6-2/TRBV6-3	many	TRBJ2-7	.	TGTGCCAGCAGTTCCAGGCAGGGAAGCCGATACGAGCAGTACTTC	CASSSRQGSRYEQYF
TRBV2	.	TRBJ2-2	TRBD2	TGTGCCAGCAGTGAAGGACTAGCGGGGAGACGGAACACCGGGGAGCTGTTTTTT	CASSEGLAGRRNTGELFF
TRBV6-2/TRBV6-3	.	TRBJ2-4	.	TGTGCCAGCAGGGGATTCAACAGGGTACTAGCCAAAAACATTCAGTACTTC	CASRGFNRVLAKNIQYF
TRBV18	many	TRBJ2-1	.	TGTGCCAGCTCAGTGTCGCGGGGCAGGAGCTACAATGAGCAGTTCTTC	CASSVSRGRSYNEQFF
TRBV6-2/TRBV6-3	.	TRBJ1-2	.	TGTGCCAGCAGCTACGGACAGAAGAACTATGGCTACACCTTC	CASSYGQKNYGYTF
TRBV7-9	.	TRBJ1-3	.	TGTGCCAGCAGCCCGGAACAGGGATCTGGAAACACCATATATTTT	CASSPEQGSGNTIYF
TRBV5-6	many	TRBJ2-7	.	TGTGCCAGCAGCTTGGCCGCGGCCGCAACCTACGAGCAGTACTTC	CASSLAAAATYEQYF
TRBV27	many	TRBJ1-2	TRBD1	TGTGCCAGCAGACAGGGGAAGATTGGTATTACGGGCTACACCTTC	CASRQGKIGITGYTF
TRBV15	few	TRBJ1-1	TRBD1	TGTACCACCAGCAGGGACAGGCGTTTTGAAGCTTTCTTT	CTTSRDRRFEAFF
TRBV7-9	.	TRBJ1-6	.	TGTGCCAGCAGCTTCGGGGGGAGGGAATCACCCCTCCACTTT	CASSFGGRESPLHF
TRBV7-9	.	TRBJ2-7	.	TGTGCCAGCAGCTTAGCACTCTCGTCAGGCGAGCAGTACTTC	CASSLALSSGEQYF
TRBV5-1	many	TRBJ2-2	TRBD1	TGCGCCAGCAGCGCCTCAGGGGGACGCTATTTTATCCACACCGGGGAGCTGTTTTTT	CASSASGGRYFIHTGELFF
TRBV5-1	few	TRBJ2-5	.	TGCGCCAGCAGCTCAGCGCGGACAGCCGAAGAGACCCAGTACTTC	CASSSARTAEETQYF
TRBV27	few	TRBJ2-7	TRBD1	TGTGCCAGCAGTTTAATGGGACAGGCCTACGAGCAGTACTTC	CASSLMGQAYEQYF
TRBV27	.	TRBJ2-3	.	TGTGCCAGCAGTTTGATGCAAGCAGGAGATACGCAGTATTTT	CASSLMQAGDTQYF
TRBV7-9	.	TRBJ1-1	.	TGTGCCAGCAGCTTTTTTCCCGCCAGGGCCCCTGAAGCTTTCTTT	CASSFFPARAPEAFF
TRBV28	many	TRBJ2-1	TRBD2	TGTGCCAGCAGTTGGGGGGGTAGCGGGGGCAATGAGCAGTTCTTC	CASSWGGSGGNEQFF
TRBV24-1	many	TRBJ2-5	.	TGTGCCACCAGTGATTCGGGGACGCAAGAGACCCAGTACTTC	CATSDSGTQETQYF